Shown below are 22 T cell receptor beta chains from a single sample sequenced in a study of CD8+ T cells in alopecia areata listed by TCRdb under 2018. Library preparation used the immunoSEQ multiplex PCR assay. For TCR sequencing, RNA was extracted from every sample and reverse transcribed into cDNA to serve as template. TCRdb stores this immuneACCESS table with in-frame sequences only. Part of the clones is absent; in the studies checked, under half of the shortfall reflects unresolved V genes, and no reason is known for the rest. The sample has roughly 220,000 clones on record, more than 60% of them singletons. The ten largest clonotypes hold roughly 1.2% of the sample. Taken with the paper, the label for treatment or condition translates to: oral pan-JAK inhibitor, 5-10 mg twice daily. The starting material was CD4+ T cells sorted from blood, obtained between weeks 43 and 45, from a patient treated with tofacitinib. These receptors all come from a human donor with alopecia areata.

In its sample, this clone was seen a few times. The V call is TRBV7-2, the J call TRBJ2-5; a possible D gene is TRBD2 (5 bases). The CDR3 is 13 residues long. Deletions cut 6 bases from V and 5 bases from J, with 13 bases between. The germline V gene encodes CDR1 SGHTA and CDR2 FQGNSA. This CDR3 is CASRRASRETQYF. As DNA, the CDR3 is TGTGCCAGCAGGAGGGCCAGCAGGGAGACCCAGTACTTC. Combining the CDR3 with reference TRBV7-2 and TRBJ2-5 gives the whole variable domain GAGVSQSPSNKVTEKGKDVELRCDPISGHTALYWYRQSLGQGLEFLIYFQGNSAPDKSGLPSDRFSAERTGGSVSTLTIQRTQQEDSAVYLCASRRASRETQYFGPGTRLLVL.

V is TRBV4-3 and J is TRBJ2-7; weak D call: TRBD2 (5 bases). The CDR3 is made up of 15 amino acids. CDR1 is LGHNA, CDR2 YSLEER, per germline. Trimming removed 0 bases at V and 0 bases at J, with 9 bases between. The CDR3 is CASSQEPGSSYEQYF. In DNA form, the CDR3 reads TGCGCCAGCAGCCAAGAGCCGGGAAGCTCCTACGAGCAGTACTTC.

In DNA form, the CDR3 reads TGCAGCGCTTCAAGGGAGGGGGTAAACACTGAAGCTTTCTTT. Amino acids: CSASREGVNTEAFF. The rearrangement uses TRBV29-1 and TRBJ1-1, with a possible D match to TRBD1 (6 bases). The CDR3 covers 14 residues. Germline V gene data show CDR1 as SQVTM and CDR2 as ANQGSEA. Between the trimmed V and J ends, which lost 7 bases and 2 bases, there was a span of 17 bases.

This clone was seen a few times. V is TRBV2 and J is TRBJ1-1; D not certain. CDR1 is SNHLY and CDR2 is FYNNEI in the germline V gene. The CDR3 has 13 residues. Trimming pared 7 bases from V and 3 bases from J, leaving 12 bases between. As DNA, the CDR3 is TGTGCCAGCACTGGGCGAAGGGACACTGAAGCTTTCTTT. Protein: CASTGRRDTEAFF.

CDR3 residues: CSADLPDRDYGYTF. The CDR3 DNA sequence: TGCAGCGCAGACCTTCCGGACAGGGACTATGGCTACACCTTC. V gene TRBV29-1 combines with J gene TRBJ1-2, with 8 bases matching TRBD1. The germline gives CDR1 SQVTM, CDR2 ANQGSEA. Trimming cost V 7 bases and J 3 bases; bases outside gene matches: 10. The CDR3 is made up of 14 amino acids.

The chain couples TRBV25-1 to TRBJ2-2; 7 bases are shared with TRBD1. CDR1 and CDR2 from the germline V gene are MGHDK and SYGVNS. The CDR3 runs to 16 residues. With V trimmed by 6 bases and J by 0 bases, 7 bases remained unmatched. CDR3 bases: TGTGCCAGCAGCGAAACCGGGACAGCGAACACCGGGGAGCTGTTTTTT. Residues: CASSETGTANTGELFF.

The rearrangement links TRBV29-1 to TRBJ1-1; D gene ambiguous. Trimming removed 5 bases from V and 3 bases from J, with 7 bases in between. Germline-derived CDR1 and CDR2 are SQVTM and ANQGSEA. The CDR3 length is 11 residues. The CDR3 nucleotides are TGCAGCGTTCGGGGATACACTGAAGCTTTCTTT. This encodes CSVRGYTEAFF.

The J gene is TRBJ1-4, the V gene TRBV29-1; the match to TRBD1 covers 9 bases. The germline V gene has CDR1 SQVTM and CDR2 ANQGSEA. The V and J ends lost 0 bases and 3 bases, in that order; junction bases with no gene match: 11. The CDR3 spans 18 residues. CDR3 sequence reads: CSVEDLRLQGASNEKLFF. The DNA of the CDR3 is TGCAGCGTTGAAGATCTCCGCCTACAGGGGGCTTCTAATGAAAAACTGTTTTTT. Drawing the rest from reference TRBV29-1 and TRBJ1-4, the complete variable domain is SAVISQKPSRDICQRGTSLTIQCQVDSQVTMMFWYRQQPGQSLTLIATANQGSEATYESGFVIDKFPISRPNLTFSTLTVSNMSPEDSSIYLCSVEDLRLQGASNEKLFFGSGTQLSVL.

The table lists this clone with a few counts. J is TRBJ1-3 and V is TRBV4-3; D unclear. Germline CDR1 is LGHNA and CDR2 is YSLEER. The CDR3 contains 15 residues. The V end was cut by 3 bases, the J end by 4 bases, with 13 bases between. The CDR3 DNA reads as TGCGCCAGCAGCCAGCATCTATCGGGCGGAAACACCATATATTTT. Protein product: CASSQHLSGGNTIYF.

The chain combines TRBV2 with TRBJ2-6; 8 bases are shared with TRBD1. From germline, CDR1 is SNHLY and CDR2 FYNNEI. Trimming cost V 6 bases and J 4 bases; bases outside gene matches: 8. This CDR3 is 16 amino acids long. CDR3: CASSYGQGAGANVLTF. The CDR3 nucleotides are TGTGCCAGCAGCTATGGACAGGGAGCCGGGGCCAACGTCCTGACTTTC. The full variable domain, in which reference TRBV2 and TRBJ2-6 provide the parts outside the CDR3, is EPEVTQTPSHQVTQMGQEVILRCVPISNHLYFYWYRQILGQKVEFLVSFYNNEISEKSEIFDDQFSVERPDGSNFTLKIRSTKLEDSAMYFCASSYGQGAGANVLTFGAGSRLTVL.

The gene calls are TRBV5-1 and TRBJ2-7; D is unresolved. Deletions cut 5 bases from V and 0 bases from J, with 9 bases between. The CDR3 covers 13 residues. Germline CDR1 reads SGHRS; CDR2 reads YFSETQ. This CDR3 reads CASRSTLSYEQYF. As DNA, the CDR3 is TGCGCCAGCAGGTCGACCCTCTCCTACGAGCAGTACTTC.

The chain uses TRBV5-1 and TRBJ1-1; the D gene is possibly TRBD1 (5 bases). Germline V gene sequence: CDR1 SGHRS, CDR2 YFSETQ. This CDR3 has 17 residues. V lost 0 bases, J lost 1 base, and 16 bases lay in between. The DNA for the CDR3 is TGCGCCAGCAGCTTGGAGGGGCCGGTTGCTGGGAACACTGAAGCTTTCTTT. It translates to CASSLEGPVAGNTEAFF.

The rearrangement links TRBV29-1 to TRBJ2-6, with TRBD2 as a possible D gene (5 bases). CDR1 is SQVTM and CDR2 is ANQGSEA in the germline V gene. Trimming pared 7 bases from V and 1 base from J, leaving 14 bases between. The CDR3 length is 15 residues. The CDR3 coding sequence is TGCAGCGCACAATACGGGGATTCTGGGGCCAACGTCCTGACTTTC. This sequence encodes CSAQYGDSGANVLTF.

J is TRBJ2-3 and V is TRBV5-1; perhaps TRBD1 as D (6 bases). The germline V and J ends were trimmed by 4 bases and 5 bases, with 20 bases remaining between them. The CDR3 length is 16 residues. CDR1 and CDR2 from the germline V gene are SGHRS and YFSETQ. The DNA for the CDR3 is TGCGCCAGCAGCGCTGGGACGACAGGACGAGGAGATACGCAGTATTTT. Its translation is CASSAGTTGRGDTQYF.

The rearrangement links TRBV14 to TRBJ2-7; D perhaps matches TRBD1 (5 bases). Deletions cut 1 base from V and 3 bases from J, with 7 bases between. Germline-derived CDR1 and CDR2 are SGHDN and FVKESK. The CDR3 has 13 amino acids. The CDR3 loop is CASSQGTYYEQYF. The CDR3 DNA is TGTGCCAGCAGCCAAGGGACATACTACGAGCAGTACTTC.

This clone was seen just once. J is TRBJ1-4 and V is TRBV5-1; 7 bases align to TRBD1. The junction had 8 bases not matched to a gene; V was cut back by 4 bases and J by 8 bases. The CDR3 length is 14 residues. Per germline, CDR1 SGHRS and CDR2 YFSETQ. CDR3 loop: CASSKDRMKEKLFF. The CDR3 DNA reads TGCGCCAGCAGCAAGGACAGGATGAAAGAAAAACTGTTTTTT. Full variable domain (remainder filled in from reference TRBV5-1 and TRBJ1-4): KAGVTQTPRYLIKTRGQQVTLSCSPISGHRSVSWYQQTPGQGLQFLFEYFSETQRNKGNFPGRFSGRQFSNSRSEMNVSTLELGDSALYLCASSKDRMKEKLFFGSGTQLSVL.

The rearrangement joins TRBV25-1 to TRBJ2-5, with D unresolved. Trimming removed 7 bases from V and 3 bases from J, with 6 bases in between. The CDR3 runs to 11 residues. Germline assignment: CDR1 MGHDK and CDR2 SYGVNS. The CDR3 nucleotides read TGTGCCAGCACGGGCGAAGAGACCCAGTACTTC. Translated, it gives CASTGEETQYF.

V usage is TRBV7-2 and J usage is TRBJ2-7, with D possibly being TRBD1 (6 bases). This CDR3 is 14 amino acids long. Between the trimmed V and J ends, which lost 5 bases and 2 bases, there was a span of 13 bases. CDR1 is SGHTA and CDR2 is FQGNSA in the germline V gene. The CDR3 here is CASSQGHSPYEQYF. CDR3 DNA sequence: TGTGCCAGCAGCCAGGGACATTCCCCCTACGAGCAGTACTTC.

The chain has TRBV11-2 and TRBJ1-2; no firm D call. Trimming removed 1 base from V and 5 bases from J, with 11 bases in between. The germline gives CDR1 SGHAT, CDR2 FQNNGV. There are 14 residues in the CDR3. The CDR3 here is CASSLGPDFYGYTF. CDR3 DNA sequence: TGTGCCAGCAGCTTAGGCCCGGATTTTTATGGCTACACCTTC. The whole variable domain, remainder taken from reference TRBV11-2 and TRBJ1-2, is EAGVAQSPRYKIIEKRQSVAFWCNPISGHATLYWYQQILGQGPKLLIQFQNNGVVDDSQLPKDRFSAERLKGVDSTLKIQPAKLEDSAVYLCASSLGPDFYGYTFGSGTRLTVV.

The chain has TRBV9 and TRBJ1-1; D gene unclear. CDR1 is SGDLS, CDR2 YYNGEE, per germline. This CDR3 contains 14 residues. The V and J ends lost 3 bases and 4 bases respectively, with 13 bases between them. CDR3 coding DNA: TGTGCCAGCAGCGGGGATCCGACGGGCACTGAAGCTTTCTTT. Its translation is CASSGDPTGTEAFF.

Concerning this clone: Other DNA sequences of this sample code for an identical CDR3. The chain is built from TRBV9 and TRBJ2-6, with D unresolved. Germline CDR1 SGDLS, CDR2 YYNGEE. The CDR3 consists of 13 residues. The V gene lost 1 base and the J gene lost 1 base, with 0 bases spanning the gap. CDR3 nucleotides: TGTGCCAGCAGCGTATCTGGGGCCAACGTCCTGACTTTC. Its translation: CASSVSGANVLTF.

CDR3 bases: TGTGCCAGCACCTCCGGGACTAGCTCCTACGAGCAGTACTTC. It codes for CASTSGTSSYEQYF. The chain links TRBV11-2 to TRBJ2-7, with 8 positions matching TRBD2. CDR1 is SGHAT and CDR2 is FQNNGV in the germline V gene. The trim removed 7 bases at V and 0 bases at J, leaving 5 bases unmatched. CDR3 length equals 14 residues.